This T cell receptor (beta chain) comes out of a study of cytomegalovirus exposure and HLA in healthy donors. Study as a whole: Counted in an early data release were roughly 81 million unique TCRs from HLA-typed donors.

Points from the study as a whole: As a later analysis revealed, the rate of TCR association differed by HLA locus, with DRB1 most and HLA-C fewest. There were some V segments, including TRBV6-2 and TRBV6-3, excluded as indistinguishable.

Germline V gene data show CDR1 as SGHAT and CDR2 as FQDESV (reference sequence). Trimming cost V 5 bases and J 3 bases; bases outside gene matches: 5. This CDR3 comprises 16 residues. With 60 Vbeta and 13 Jbeta primers, the PCR was carried out. TCRdb's copy holds only in-frame clones and misses some; the assay was immunoSEQ multiplex PCR. Here the sample spans some 180,000 clones, around 80% being singletons. With respect to this clone: Its antigen is undetermined.

What was sequenced was PBMCs. This TCR was recovered from a man aged 18 to 29 in good health and CMV-seronegative. The chain combines TRBV11-1 with TRBJ2-1, with 12 positions matching TRBD2. CDR3 bases: TGTGCCAGCAGCCTGGGACTAGCGGGCGTCTACAATGAGCAGTTCTTC. Protein sequence: CASSLGLAGVYNEQFF. Filled out from reference TRBV11-1 and TRBJ2-1, the complete variable domain reads EAEVAQSPRYKITEKSQAVAFWCDPISGHATLYWYRQILGQGPELLVQFQDESVVDDSQLPKDRFSAERLKGVDSTLKIQPAELGDSAMYLCASSLGLAGVYNEQFFGPGTRLTVL.